The 14 T cell receptor beta chains presented below share a single source sample, sequenced in a study of blood T cell repertoires in COVID-19. Repertoires were generated with immunoSEQ multiplex PCR, while TCRdb's copy carries only in-frame clones and drops some. The sample holds 310,000 or so clones, more than 70% seen once. Sequencing was performed on peripheral blood. The source of these receptors is a man younger than 30 who had recovered from COVID-19.

J is TRBJ2-2 and V is TRBV5-4, with TRBD2 identical over 11 bases. The germline V gene encodes CDR1 SGHNT and CDR2 YYREEE (reference sequence). The CDR3 totals 17 residues. Germline trimming cut 4 bases from V and 7 bases from J; bases unmatched to any gene: 12. The CDR3 coding sequence is TGTGCCAGCAGCCCGAGGGTAGCGGGAGGGCCTGACGGGGAGCTGTTTTTT. Residues: CASSPRVAGGPDGELFF. Full variable domain (missing parts from reference TRBV5-4 and TRBJ2-2): ETGVTQSPTHLIKTRGQQVTLRCSSQSGHNTVSWYQQALGQGPQFIFQYYREEENGRGNFPPRFSGLQFPNYSSELNVNALELDDSALYLCASSPRVAGGPDGELFFGEGSRLTVL.

J is TRBJ2-1 and V is TRBV9; no reliable D call. The germline V gene has CDR1 SGDLS and CDR2 YYNGEE. The CDR3 runs 14 residues. With 4 bases removed from V and 6 bases from J, the gap between germline ends came to 14 bases. CDR3 in DNA: TGTGCCAGCAGCTTAGCTGACTCCGGCAATGAGCAGTTCTTC. Amino acids: CASSLADSGNEQFF.

The J gene is TRBJ2-7, the V gene TRBV2; D remains unclear. Trimming took 5 bases from V and 3 from J, leaving 2 bases between them. CDR1 is SNHLY and CDR2 is FYNNEI in the germline V gene. The CDR3 contains 10 residues. For the CDR3, the DNA is TGTGCCAGCAGTCGCTACGAGCAGTACTTC. Translation: CASSRYEQYF.

The chain combines TRBV30 with TRBJ1-4; D perhaps matches TRBD1 (6 bases). Trimming cost V 2 bases and J 7 bases, with 17 bases left between them. The CDR3 is 15 residues long. The V gene's germline CDR1 is GTSNPN and CDR2 SVGIG (reference sequence). The CDR3 is CAWSINRVELEKLFF. The CDR3 region has the DNA TGTGCCTGGAGTATTAACAGGGTGGAACTTGAAAAACTGTTTTTT.

V and J are TRBV18 and TRBJ2-2; D may be TRBD1 (6 bases). This CDR3 region has 14 residues. Trimming cost V 4 bases and J 2 bases, with 8 bases left between them. In germline, CDR1 is KGHSH, CDR2 LQKENI. CDR3 sequence reads: CASSRQENTGELFF. CDR3 in DNA: TGTGCCAGCTCACGACAGGAAAACACCGGGGAGCTGTTTTTT.

The chain links TRBV7-2 to TRBJ2-5; no definite D call. The V gene's germline CDR1 is SGHTA and CDR2 FQGNSA. Trimming cost V 1 base and J 1 base, with 4 bases left between them. The CDR3 totals 13 residues. The DNA for the CDR3 is TGTGCCAGCAGCTTAGGAGTCCAAGAGACCCAGTACTTC. Translating it yields CASSLGVQETQYF.

The chain couples TRBV29-1 to TRBJ1-1; the D is unclear. Germline lookup yields CDR1 SQVTM and CDR2 ANQGSEA. V lost 7 bases and J 0 bases, leaving 12 bases between the germline ends. The CDR3 consists of 13 residues. CDR3 in amino acids: CSAGSQMNTEAFF. CDR3 sequence (DNA): TGCAGCGCCGGATCACAGATGAACACTGAAGCTTTCTTT.

The chain recombines TRBV27 with TRBJ2-6; 12 nucleotides align to TRBD1. In germline, CDR1 is MNHEY, CDR2 SMNVEV (reference sequence). This CDR3 is 19 amino acids long. Trimming cost V 1 base and J 2 bases; bases outside gene matches: 6. The CDR3 DNA sequence: TGTGCCAGCAGTTTATATTTCGGGACAGGGGGCGCTGGGGCCAACGTCCTGACTTTC. Encoded protein: CASSLYFGTGGAGANVLTF.

The chain is built from TRBV7-6 and TRBJ1-2; 10 bases are a match to TRBD1. This CDR3 comprises 15 residues. Looked up from germline, CDR1 is SGHVS and CDR2 is FNYEAQ. Trimming cost V 1 base and J 4 bases; bases outside gene matches: 3. The CDR3 nucleotides read TGTGCCAGCAGCTTAGACGGGACAGGGGCCTATGGCTACACCTTC. Translated, it gives CASSLDGTGAYGYTF.

The CDR3 protein is CASSLWYTNTEAFF. The CDR3 DNA sequence: TGTGCCAGCAGTTTATGGTACACCAACACTGAAGCTTTCTTT. V gene TRBV27 combines with J gene TRBJ1-1, with no clear D. V was trimmed by 1 base and J by 2 bases, leaving 8 bases between them. Germline values: CDR1 MNHEY, CDR2 SMNVEV (reference sequence). CDR3 length: 14 amino acids.

The chain couples TRBV7-9 to TRBJ1-4; TRBD1 matches 8 bases. V lost 4 bases, J lost 8 bases, and 12 bases stayed unmatched. CDR1 is SEHNR and CDR2 is FQNEAQ in the germline V gene (reference sequence). The CDR3 runs to 16 residues. The CDR3 nucleotides read TGTGCCAGCAGCTCTTCGACAGGGGTTGGGAAGGAAAAACTGTTTTTT. Residues: CASSSSTGVGKEKLFF. Combining the CDR3 with reference TRBV7-9 and TRBJ1-4 gives the whole variable domain DTGVSQNPRHKITKRGQNVTFRCDPISEHNRLYWYRQTLGQGPEFLTYFQNEAQLEKSRLLSDRFSAERPKGSFSTLEIQRTEQGDSAMYLCASSSSTGVGKEKLFFGSGTQLSVL.

This clone was detected only a few times. The DNA of the CDR3 is TGCGCCAGCAGCTTGGCGGGGGGTGGCTCTGGAAACACCATATATTTT. Its protein product is CASSLAGGGSGNTIYF. This chain links TRBV5-1 with TRBJ1-3, with D tentatively TRBD1 (5 bases). Germline CDR1 reads SGHRS; CDR2 reads YFSETQ. The CDR3 length is 16 residues. The V end was cut by 0 bases, the J end by 0 bases, with 10 bases between.

The rearrangement links TRBV6-1 to TRBJ1-2, with TRBD1 matching over 7 bases. The V and J ends lost 2 bases and 5 bases, in that order; junction bases with no gene match: 5. CDR1 and CDR2 (germline): MNHNS, SASEGT. This CDR3 has 14 amino acids. CDR3 sequence reads: CASSEWDSLYGYTF. In DNA form, the CDR3 reads TGTGCCAGCAGTGAATGGGACAGCCTTTATGGCTACACCTTC.

The V and J genes are TRBV6-5 and TRBJ2-6; no firm D call. The CDR3 extends over 14 amino acids. Germline-derived CDR1 and CDR2 are MNHEY and SVGAGI. Trimming pared 6 bases from V and 1 base from J, leaving 7 bases between. The CDR3 sequence is CASSPVSGANVLTF. DNA of the CDR3: TGTGCCAGCAGCCCAGTGTCTGGGGCCAACGTCCTGACTTTC.